This T cell receptor (beta chain) was sequenced in a study of blood T cells in healthy people across ages. Study information: Per two T cells, about one barcoded beta molecule was captured through template switching.

Only a few counts were recorded for this clonotype. A J-beta primer mix and a sample-barcoded 5' primer were used in a second PCR of roughly 6 to 11 cycles. All cDNA molecules were each tagged by a template-switch adaptor with 12 random nucleotides. The yield of each sample was at least 2.5 million CDR3-containing paired-end reads. One entry per CDR3 protein results from TCRdb running MiXCR on the 5' RACE reads. The sample gives 590,000 or so distinct CDR3 sequences, roughly 31% of which show up once; 15% to 18% is in the top ten. The CDR3 runs 15 residues. Trimming cost V 3 bases and J 7 bases; bases outside gene matches: 11. Germline V gene lookup returns CDR1 SGHTA and CDR2 FQGNSA.

This rearrangement joins TRBV7-2 to TRBJ1-1; 7 positions agree with TRBD1. The sequence was collected from a woman older than 75 in good health. The material sequenced was blood. The CDR3 nucleotides are TGTGCCAGCAGCTTTTCCCGGGACAGCCTTTTTGAAGCTTTCTTT. Translated, it gives CASSFSRDSLFEAFF.